The T cell receptor (beta chain) described here comes from a study of shared clonotypes between healthy human individuals. This CDR3 comprises 16 residues. Looked up from germline, CDR1 is SGHAT and CDR2 is FQNNGV. With V trimmed by 0 bases and J by 4 bases, 9 bases remained unmatched. Here immunoSEQ multiplex PCR was the method, and the copy in TCRdb shows in-frame clones only, minus some. The sample has 1.5 million to 2.5 million clones, just under 95% seen once; the top ten hold 0.95% to 1.5%. Terminally differentiated effector memory CD45RA+ cells were excluded by CCR7 positive selection of CD45RO-negative cells. None of the donors, who were healthy HIV-negative adults, had recently had acute infections or vaccinations.

The gene calls are TRBV11-2 and TRBJ2-7; 7 bases match TRBD2. Sequencing was done on a sample of naive CD8+ T cells sorted from blood. The TCR sequence derives from a young man in good health. Here the CDR3 reads CASSLDSGLVGYEQYF. CDR3 DNA: TGTGCCAGCAGCTTAGATTCAGGACTAGTTGGATACGAGCAGTACTTC.